The 9 T cell receptor beta chains below all came from one sample that was sequenced in a study of blood T cell repertoires in COVID-19 (dated by TCRdb to about 2020). The library was generated by the immunoSEQ multiplex PCR assay. In its TCRdb copy, this immuneACCESS table keeps in-frame sequences only and misses some clones. Where compared with another copy, unresolved V genes explain less than half of these, and the others have no known cause. The sample table shows approximately 90,000 clones, and around four fifths are seen once. Of the sample, approximately 34% is held by the ten largest clones. The material sequenced was peripheral blood. The origin of the receptors is a woman older than 75 with active or convalescent COVID-19.

V gene TRBV7-9 combines with J gene TRBJ2-1; 12 nucleotides match TRBD1. Per germline, CDR1 SEHNR and CDR2 FQNEAQ (reference sequence). The V and J ends lost 5 bases and 9 bases, in that order; junction bases with no gene match: 11. CDR3 size: 16 residues. For the CDR3, the DNA is TGTGCCAGCAGCCGCGCTCCGGGACAGGGGGCAGGTGAGCAGTTCTTC. Translating gives CASSRAPGQGAGEQFF.

This chain links TRBV5-1 with TRBJ2-5; 13 bases agree with TRBD2. Germline-derived CDR1 and CDR2 are SGHRS and YFSETQ. V shed 0 bases, J shed 7 bases, and the junction held 12 bases outside the gene matches. The CDR3 has 18 amino acids. The CDR3 region has the DNA TGCGCCAGCAGCTTGGTTCCTACTAGCGGGGGGGCCTTGGTGACCCAGTACTTC. Protein sequence: CASSLVPTSGGALVTQYF. Together with reference TRBV5-1 and TRBJ2-5, the CDR3 gives the full variable domain: KAGVTQTPRYLIKTRGQQVTLSCSPISGHRSVSWYQQTPGQGLQFLFEYFSETQRNKGNFPGRFSGRQFSNSRSEMNVSTLELGDSALYLCASSLVPTSGGALVTQYFGPGTRLLVL.

The V call is TRBV11-2, the J call TRBJ1-2, with a tentative D call TRBD1 (5 bases). The germline V gene encodes CDR1 SGHAT and CDR2 FQNNGV. V was trimmed by 0 bases and J by 2 bases, leaving 7 bases between them. The CDR3 spans 14 residues. This chain's CDR3 is CASSLDGGNYGYTF. CDR3 in DNA: TGTGCCAGCAGCTTAGACGGGGGGAACTATGGCTACACCTTC.

V usage is TRBV6-5 and J usage is TRBJ2-1; 12 bases line up with TRBD2. V lost 6 bases, J lost 6 bases, and 6 bases stayed unmatched. The V gene's germline CDR1 is MNHEY and CDR2 SVGAGI. The CDR3 runs to 15 residues. The chain's CDR3 is CASSALAGGLNEQFF. Here the CDR3 DNA reads TGTGCCAGCAGCGCACTAGCGGGAGGCCTCAATGAGCAGTTCTTC.

The rearrangement joins TRBV2 to TRBJ2-5; D perhaps matches TRBD2 (6 bases). The CDR3 is 13 residues long. Germline loops: CDR1 SNHLY, CDR2 FYNNEI. V was shortened by 6 bases and J by 1 base, with 9 bases between the two germline ends. The CDR3 nucleotides are TGTGCCAGCAGACGCGGGATCCAAGAGACCCAGTACTTC. Translated: CASRRGIQETQYF.

V and J are TRBV5-1 and TRBJ2-2, with 7 bases identical to TRBD2. V lost 5 bases to trimming and J lost 4 bases; unmatched junction nucleotides: 5. CDR3 length: 14 residues. Looked up from germline, CDR1 is SGHRS and CDR2 is YFSETQ. The chain's CDR3 is CASSRGRVTGELFF. The CDR3, as DNA: TGCGCCAGCAGTCGCGGGAGAGTCACCGGGGAGCTGTTTTTT.

This clone was seen only once. V is TRBV7-2 and J is TRBJ1-3; D unresolved. CDR3 size: 13 residues. The V gene's germline CDR1 is SGHTA and CDR2 FQGNSA. Trimming removed 1 base at V and 10 bases at J, with 11 bases between. For the CDR3, the DNA is TGTGCCAGCAGCTTAGACTACCCGAGTACCATATATTTT. Protein: CASSLDYPSTIYF.

The rearrangement joins TRBV28 to TRBJ2-5; 8 nucleotides align to TRBD1. V lost 4 bases and J lost 4; bases outside the gene matches: 11. Germline loops: CDR1 MDHEN, CDR2 SYDVKM. The CDR3 runs 16 residues. The CDR3 bases are TGTGCCAGCAGTTCTAAAAGGACAGGGATTTTAGAGACCCAGTACTTC. Translating gives CASSSKRTGILETQYF.

This clone has just a few counts. The chain recombines TRBV2 with TRBJ2-7; D unresolved. Trimming pared 5 bases from V and 6 bases from J, leaving 8 bases between. The CDR3 covers 11 residues. The germline V gene has CDR1 SNHLY and CDR2 FYNNEI. CDR3 protein: CASSTATEQYF. The CDR3 DNA reads as TGTGCCAGCAGTACAGCCACCGAGCAGTACTTC.